This entry concerns a single TCR beta chain. Its antigen remains unidentified. The data belong to a study of CD8 T cells in ankylosing spondylitis. General study points: It was reported that disease-linked clones were significantly enriched in matched ankylosing spondylitis synovial fluid.

In making TCR beta libraries, quantitative 5'-RACE with molecular barcodes was used. TCRdb analysed the 5' RACE reads with MiXCR anew, one entry per CDR3 protein. The sample records about 100,000 distinct CDR3 sequences, 24% being singletons. This CDR3 is 13 amino acids long. The germline V and J ends were trimmed by 6 bases and 6 bases, with 11 bases remaining between them. Germline CDR1 reads SGHTA; CDR2 reads FQGNSA. The J gene is TRBJ2-2, the V gene TRBV7-2, with D unresolved. The sequencing sample was made of synovial fluid, either unsorted or a sorted T cell fraction (not recorded which). The sequence was collected from a male donor with ankylosing spondylitis. The CDR3: CASRPAVPGELFF. DNA of the CDR3: TGTGCCAGCAGACCCGCAGTTCCCGGGGAGCTGTTTTTT.